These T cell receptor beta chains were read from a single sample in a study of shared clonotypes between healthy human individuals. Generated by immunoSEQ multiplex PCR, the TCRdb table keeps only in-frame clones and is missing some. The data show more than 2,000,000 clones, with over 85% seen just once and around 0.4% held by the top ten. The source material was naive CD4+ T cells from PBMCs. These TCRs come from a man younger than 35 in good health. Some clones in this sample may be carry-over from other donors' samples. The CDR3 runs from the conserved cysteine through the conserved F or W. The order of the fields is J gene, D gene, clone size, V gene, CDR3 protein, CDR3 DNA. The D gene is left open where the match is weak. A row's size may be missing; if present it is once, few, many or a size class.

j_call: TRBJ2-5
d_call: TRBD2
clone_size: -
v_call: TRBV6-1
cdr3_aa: CASGGLARETQYF
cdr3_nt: TGTGCCAGCGGCGGACTAGCGCGGGAGACCCAGTACTTC

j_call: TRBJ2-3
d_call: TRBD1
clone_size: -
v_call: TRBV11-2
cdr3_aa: CASSHRDRVSDTQYF
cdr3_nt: TGTGCCAGCAGCCACCGGGACAGGGTTTCAGATACGCAGTATTTT

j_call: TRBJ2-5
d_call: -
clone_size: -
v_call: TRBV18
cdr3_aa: CASSPLAGPQATETQYF
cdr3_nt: TGTGCCAGCTCACCTCTGGCGGGGCCTCAAGCTACGGAGACCCAGTACTTC

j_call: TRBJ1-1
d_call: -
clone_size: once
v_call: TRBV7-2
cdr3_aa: CASSLGRENTEAFF
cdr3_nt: TGTGCCAGCAGCTTGGGACGGGAGAACACTGAAGCTTTCTTT

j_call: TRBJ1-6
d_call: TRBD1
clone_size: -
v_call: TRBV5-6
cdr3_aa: CASRRTGLNSPLHF
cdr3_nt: TGTGCCAGCAGGCGGACAGGGTTGAATTCACCCCTCCACTTT

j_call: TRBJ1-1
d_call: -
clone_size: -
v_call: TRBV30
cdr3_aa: CAWSVRRVHTEAFF
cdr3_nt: TGTGCCTGGAGTGTACGAAGGGTCCACACTGAAGCTTTCTTT

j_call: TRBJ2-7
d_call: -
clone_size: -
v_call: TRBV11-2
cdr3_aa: CASRHDTYEQYF
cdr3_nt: TGTGCCAGCAGGCACGATACCTACGAGCAGTACTTC

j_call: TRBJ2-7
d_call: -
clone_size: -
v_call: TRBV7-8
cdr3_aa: CASSLLRTSTYEQYF
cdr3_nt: TGTGCCAGCAGCTTACTTCGGACATCAACCTACGAGCAGTACTTC

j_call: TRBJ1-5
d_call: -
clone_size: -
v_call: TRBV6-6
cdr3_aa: CASRASNQPQHF
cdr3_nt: TGTGCCAGCAGGGCTTCCAATCAGCCCCAGCATTTT

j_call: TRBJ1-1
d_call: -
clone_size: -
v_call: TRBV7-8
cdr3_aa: CASSFEGRYTEAFF
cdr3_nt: TGTGCCAGCAGCTTCGAGGGGAGGTACACTGAAGCTTTCTTT

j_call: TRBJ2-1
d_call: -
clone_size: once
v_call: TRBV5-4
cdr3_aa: CASSLRERGNEQFF
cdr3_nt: TGTGCCAGCAGCTTGCGGGAGAGGGGCAATGAGCAGTTCTTC

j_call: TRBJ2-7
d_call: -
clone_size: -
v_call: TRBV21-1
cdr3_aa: CAVQVSGVGTYEQYF
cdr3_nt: TGTGCCGTCCAAGTATCCGGGGTGGGGACCTACGAGCAGTACTTC

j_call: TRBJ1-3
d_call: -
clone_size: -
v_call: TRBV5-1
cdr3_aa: CASSLTASGNTIYF
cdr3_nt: TGCGCCAGCAGCTTGACAGCCTCTGGAAACACCATATATTTT

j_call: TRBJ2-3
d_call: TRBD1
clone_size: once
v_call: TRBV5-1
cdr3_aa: CASSSWTGGTDTQYF
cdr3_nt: TGCGCCAGCAGCTCCTGGACAGGGGGGACAGATACGCAGTATTTT

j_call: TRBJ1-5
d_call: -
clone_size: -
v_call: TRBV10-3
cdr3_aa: CAIGDSGGNQPQHF
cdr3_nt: TGTGCCATCGGGGACTCTGGGGGCAATCAGCCCCAGCATTTT

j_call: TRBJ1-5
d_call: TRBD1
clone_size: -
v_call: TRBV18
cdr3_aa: CASSPRTGRDQPQHF
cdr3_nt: TGTGCCAGCTCACCGCGGACAGGGCGCGATCAGCCCCAGCATTTT

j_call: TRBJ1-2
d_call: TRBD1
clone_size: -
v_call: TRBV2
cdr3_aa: CASERDSVATNYGYTF
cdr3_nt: TGTGCCAGCGAACGGGACAGCGTCGCTACTAACTATGGCTACACCTTC

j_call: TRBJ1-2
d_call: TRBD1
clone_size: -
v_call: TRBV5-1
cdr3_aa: CASSSGQGEPNYGYTF
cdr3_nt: TGCGCCAGCAGCTCTGGACAGGGGGAGCCTAACTATGGCTACACCTTC

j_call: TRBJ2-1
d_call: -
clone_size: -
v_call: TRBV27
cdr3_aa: CASSLGDSGLYNEQFF
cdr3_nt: TGTGCCAGCAGTTTAGGAGACAGTGGGTTATACAATGAGCAGTTCTTC

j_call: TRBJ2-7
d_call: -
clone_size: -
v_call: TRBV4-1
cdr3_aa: CASSQDSPRAAYEQYF
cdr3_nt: TGCGCCAGCAGCCAAGATTCACCCCGGGCTGCCTACGAGCAGTACTTC

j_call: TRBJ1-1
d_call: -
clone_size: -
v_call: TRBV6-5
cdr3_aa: CASSYSKWRTEAFF
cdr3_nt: TGTGCCAGCAGTTACTCGAAGTGGAGGACTGAAGCTTTCTTT

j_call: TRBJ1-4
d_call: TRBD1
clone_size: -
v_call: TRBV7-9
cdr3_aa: CASSSRQGLNEKLFF
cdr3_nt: TGTGCCAGCAGCAGCCGACAGGGCCTTAATGAAAAACTGTTTTTT

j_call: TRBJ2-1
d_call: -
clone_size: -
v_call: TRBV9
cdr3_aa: CASNPGQSSYNEQFF
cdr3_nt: TGTGCCAGCAACCCTGGACAGAGCTCCTACAATGAGCAGTTCTTC

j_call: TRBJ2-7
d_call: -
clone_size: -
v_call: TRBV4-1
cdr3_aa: CASSLSASYEQYF
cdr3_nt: TGCGCCAGCAGCCTGTCTGCCTCCTACGAGCAGTACTTC

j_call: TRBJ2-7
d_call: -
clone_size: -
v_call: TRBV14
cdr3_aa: CASSQVGGHEQYF
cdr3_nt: TGTGCCAGCAGCCAAGTAGGCGGCCACGAGCAGTACTTC

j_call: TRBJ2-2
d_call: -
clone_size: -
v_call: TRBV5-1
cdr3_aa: CASSVLASNTGELFF
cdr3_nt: TGCGCCAGCAGCGTGCTAGCGTCGAACACCGGGGAGCTGTTTTTT

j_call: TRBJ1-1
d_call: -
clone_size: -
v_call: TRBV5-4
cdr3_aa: CASTKRAPNTEAFF
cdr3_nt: TGTGCCAGCACCAAAAGGGCCCCTAACACTGAAGCTTTCTTT

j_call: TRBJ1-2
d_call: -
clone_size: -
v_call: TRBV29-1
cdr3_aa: CSVVPPWGGNGYTF
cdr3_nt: TGCAGCGTTGTCCCCCCTTGGGGGGGTAATGGCTACACCTTC

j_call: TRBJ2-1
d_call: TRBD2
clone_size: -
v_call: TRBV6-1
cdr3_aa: CASRRGLAYEQFF
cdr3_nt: TGTGCCAGCCGAAGGGGACTAGCATATGAGCAGTTCTTC

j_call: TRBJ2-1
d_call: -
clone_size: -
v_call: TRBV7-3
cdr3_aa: CASSLVRDVEQFF
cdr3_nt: TGTGCCAGCAGCTTAGTTCGGGATGTAGAGCAGTTCTTC

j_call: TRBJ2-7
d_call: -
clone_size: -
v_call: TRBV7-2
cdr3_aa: CASSLVQYEQYF
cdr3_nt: TGTGCCAGCAGCTTAGTCCAATACGAGCAGTACTTC

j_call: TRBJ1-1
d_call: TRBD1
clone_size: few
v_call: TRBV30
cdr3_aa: CAWSLSTGATEAFF
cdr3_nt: TGTGCCTGGAGCCTTTCAACAGGGGCCACTGAAGCTTTCTTT

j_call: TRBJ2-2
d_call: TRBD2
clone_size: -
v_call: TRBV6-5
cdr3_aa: CASRTSFTGELFF
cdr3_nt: TGTGCCAGCAGGACTAGCTTCACCGGGGAGCTGTTTTTT

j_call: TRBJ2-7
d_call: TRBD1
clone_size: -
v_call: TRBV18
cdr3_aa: CASSPGQGNYEQYF
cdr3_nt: TGTGCCAGCTCACCGGGACAGGGAAACTACGAGCAGTACTTC

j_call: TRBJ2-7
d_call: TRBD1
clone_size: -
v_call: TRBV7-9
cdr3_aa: CASSPGTGSYEQYF
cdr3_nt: TGTGCCAGCAGCCCCGGGACAGGGTCCTACGAGCAGTACTTC

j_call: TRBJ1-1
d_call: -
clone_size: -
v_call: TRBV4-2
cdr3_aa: CASSQDAAPGGTEAFF
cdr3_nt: TGTGCCAGCAGCCAAGATGCTGCCCCGGGAGGCACTGAAGCTTTCTTT

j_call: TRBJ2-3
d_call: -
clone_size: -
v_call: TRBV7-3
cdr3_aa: CASSTQGLPTDTQYF
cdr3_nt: TGTGCCAGCAGCACACAGGGACTCCCGACAGATACGCAGTATTTT

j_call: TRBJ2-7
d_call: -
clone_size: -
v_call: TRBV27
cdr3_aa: CASSRTGPQGNYEQYF
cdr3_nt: TGTGCCAGCAGCCGAACTGGCCCCCAAGGGAACTACGAGCAGTACTTC

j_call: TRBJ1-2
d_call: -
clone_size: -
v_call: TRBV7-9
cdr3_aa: CAWDTVRYGYTF
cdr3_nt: TGTGCCTGGGACACGGTTCGATATGGCTACACCTTC